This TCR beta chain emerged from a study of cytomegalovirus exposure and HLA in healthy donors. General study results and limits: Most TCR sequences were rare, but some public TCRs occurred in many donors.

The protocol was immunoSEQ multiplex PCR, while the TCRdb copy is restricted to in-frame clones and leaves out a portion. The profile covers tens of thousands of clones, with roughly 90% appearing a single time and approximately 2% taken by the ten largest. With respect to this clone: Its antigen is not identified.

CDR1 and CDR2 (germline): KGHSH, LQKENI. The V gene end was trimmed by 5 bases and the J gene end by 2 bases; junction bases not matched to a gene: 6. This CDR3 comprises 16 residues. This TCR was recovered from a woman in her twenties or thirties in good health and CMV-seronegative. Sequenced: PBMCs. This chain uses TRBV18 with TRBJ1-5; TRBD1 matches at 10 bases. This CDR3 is CASSERQGAGNQPQHF. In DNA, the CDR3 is TGTGCCAGCTCAGAGAGACAGGGGGCTGGCAATCAGCCCCAGCATTTT.